This entry describes one T cell receptor beta chain. These data originate in a study of blood T cell repertoires in COVID-19. The wider study: Italy, Spain and the United States were the sources of the convalescent and acute COVID-19 samples. T cells, B-cell-depleted T cells, or PBMCs supplied cDNA or gDNA.

The repertoire was sequenced with immunoSEQ multiplex PCR; TCRdb's copy has only in-frame clones and lacks some. Altogether tens of thousands of clones are present, around nine tenths being singletons, with the ten largest covering over 0.8%. The germline V gene encodes CDR1 SGHAT and CDR2 FQNNGV. This CDR3 spans 17 amino acids. V lost 5 bases and J lost 1; bases outside the gene matches: 11. V gene TRBV11-2 combines with J gene TRBJ1-2; 9 bases fit TRBD1. This clonotype originated in a man in his 70s with acute or convalescent COVID-19. Sample: peripheral blood. CDR3 loop: CASSLLVGTGRNYGYTF. CDR3 DNA sequence: TGTGCCAGCAGCCTCTTAGTGGGGACAGGGCGTAACTATGGCTACACCTTC.